The rows below give T cell receptor beta chains drawn from one sample of a study of CD8+CD57+ T cells in acquired aplastic anemia. TCRdb re-derived calls from the reads in MiXCR, one entry per CDR3 protein. The sample contains under 200,000 distinct CDR3 sequences, less than 60% of which appear only once. Sequencing input: sorted CD4+, CD8+, or CD8+CD57+ T cells (not recorded which) from PBMCs. Receptors originate from a human donor with aplastic anemia. The CDR3 runs from the conserved cysteine through the conserved F or W. D genes are given only for firm matches. The size field is filled for only some rows; it gives once, few, many or a size class.

j_call d_call v_call clone_size cdr3_nt cdr3_aa
TRBJ2-5 TRBD1 TRBV19 NA TGTGCCAGTAGTGGCTCGACAGGGGGCCGTGAGACCCAGTACTTC CASSGSTGGRETQYF
TRBJ2-5 NA TRBV7-6 once TGTGCCAGCAGAGCCGGGACAACACAAGAGACCCAGTACTTC CASRAGTTQETQYF
TRBJ1-5 NA TRBV6-1 many TGTGCCAGCAGTCAGGGACACCTTAGCAATCAGCCCCAGCATTTT CASSQGHLSNQPQHF
TRBJ2-2 NA TRBV3-1 NA TGTGCCAGCAGCCAATTTACAAAGGGCTCCCCCGCGAACACCGGGGAGCTGTTTTTT CASSQFTKGSPANTGELFF
TRBJ2-5 NA TRBV14 many TGTGCCAGCAGCGCCGGGACAATCGTAACCCAGTACTTC CASSAGTIVTQYF
TRBJ1-2 NA TRBV2 NA TGTGCCAGCTCATGGATGAGCGGCTACACCTTC CASSWMSGYTF
TRBJ2-7 TRBD1 TRBV15 NA TGTGCCACCAACTACCCAGGGGGAGACACCTACGAGCAGTACTTC CATNYPGGDTYEQYF
TRBJ2-7 NA TRBV7-2 NA TGTGCCAGCACCCCCCCCTCGGGCGAGCAGTACTTC CASTPPSGEQYF
TRBJ2-7 TRBD1 TRBV7-6 few TGTGCCAGCAGCTCACAGGGGCTCTACGAGCAGTACTTC CASSSQGLYEQYF
TRBJ1-3 NA TRBV18 NA TGTGCCAGCTCACCTACAGTGTCCTCTGGAAACACCATATATTTT CASSPTVSSGNTIYF
TRBJ2-7 TRBD1 TRBV19 NA TGTGCCAGTAGTATTTCGAGACAGGGGGCCTACGAGCAGTACTTC CASSISRQGAYEQYF
TRBJ2-7 TRBD2 TRBV19 few TGTGCCAGTAGTAGGGGACTAGGAACTTACGAGCAGTACTTC CASSRGLGTYEQYF
TRBJ2-3 NA TRBV7-9 NA TGTGCCAGCATGGTCCTCACAGATACGCAGTATTTT CASMVLTDTQYF
TRBJ2-1 TRBD2 TRBV7-2 NA TGTGCCAGCTTCCCCGCGGGAGGCAATGAGCAGTTCTTC CASFPAGGNEQFF
TRBJ2-5 TRBD1 TRBV2 NA TGTGCCAGCAGGACCGGGACAGGGGGCTTAGAGACCCAGTACTTC CASRTGTGGLETQYF
TRBJ2-1 TRBD2 TRBV5-8 NA TGTGCCAGCACCCTGCGGGGAACTAGCGGAAACCTGTTCTTC CASTLRGTSGNLFF
TRBJ1-5 TRBD1 TRBV12-3/TRBV12-4 many TGTGCCAGCAGTCTGACAGGGTTCCAGCCCCAGCATTTT CASSLTGFQPQHF
TRBJ2-1 TRBD2 TRBV11-2 once TGTGCCAGCAGCTGGACTAGCGGGGAGTACAATGAGCAGTTCTTC CASSWTSGEYNEQFF
TRBJ2-1 TRBD2 TRBV18 few TGTGCCAGCTCACCGGCTAGCGGGAGCAATGAGCAGTTCTTC CASSPASGSNEQFF
TRBJ2-7 TRBD2 TRBV7-8 once TGTGCCAGCAGCCCGCCATTTTCTAGCGGATACGAGCAGTACTTC CASSPPFSSGYEQYF
TRBJ2-1 TRBD2 TRBV18 few TGTGCCAGCTCACCACCGGGACTAGCTCCCTATGAGCAGTTCTTC CASSPPGLAPYEQFF
TRBJ1-5 NA TRBV2 NA TGTGCCAGCAGCGCGGAGAGTTCCTATAGCAATCAGCCCCAGCATTTT CASSAESSYSNQPQHF
TRBJ2-7 NA TRBV2 NA TGTGCCAGCAGTGAAAGGGACCCGGGACTTGCCTACGAGCAGTACTTC CASSERDPGLAYEQYF
TRBJ2-6 TRBD2 TRBV11-2 few TGTGCCAGCAGCTTTCTAGCGGGAGGGGTCTCTGGGGCCAACGTCCTGACTTTC CASSFLAGGVSGANVLTF
TRBJ1-1 NA TRBV20-1 once TGCAGTGCTAGAGGGGGCGCCACTGAAGCTTTCTTT CSARGGATEAFF
TRBJ2-7 NA TRBV10-2 NA TGCGCCACACAGAGCTCCTACGAGCAGTACTTC CATQSSYEQYF